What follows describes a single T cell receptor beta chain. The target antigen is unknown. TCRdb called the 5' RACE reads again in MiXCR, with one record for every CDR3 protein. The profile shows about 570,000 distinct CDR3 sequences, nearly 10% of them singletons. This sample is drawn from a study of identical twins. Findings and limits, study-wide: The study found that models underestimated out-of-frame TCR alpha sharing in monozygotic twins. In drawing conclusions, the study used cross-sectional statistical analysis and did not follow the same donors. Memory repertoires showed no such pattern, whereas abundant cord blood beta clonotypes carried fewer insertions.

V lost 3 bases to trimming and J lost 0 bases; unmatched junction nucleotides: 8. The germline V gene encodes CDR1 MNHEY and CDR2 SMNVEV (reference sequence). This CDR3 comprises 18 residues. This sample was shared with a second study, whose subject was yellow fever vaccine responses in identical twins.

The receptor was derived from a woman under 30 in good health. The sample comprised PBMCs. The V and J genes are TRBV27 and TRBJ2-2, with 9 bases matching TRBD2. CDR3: CASSFYGSGSPNTGELFF. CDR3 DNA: TGTGCCAGCAGTTTTTATGGTAGCGGGAGTCCGAACACCGGGGAGCTGTTTTTT.